The 25 T cell receptor beta chains below come from one sample, sequenced in a study of shared clonotypes between healthy human individuals (dated by TCRdb to 2018 to 2020). CD8 naive samples were obtained by positive selection for CCR7 among CD45RO-negative cells, yielding a CD45RA+CCR7+ population from which TemRA cells were excluded. The library was produced with the immunoSEQ multiplex PCR assay. This is the immuneACCESS table as TCRdb keeps it, with only in-frame sequences that have V and J called. A part of the clones is gone; compared with another copy, unresolved V genes explain less than half, and the rest is unexplained. The sample records some 2.1 million clones, approximately 94% of which are singletons. Of the sample, around 1.1% is held by the ten largest clones. The sample taken for sequencing was naive CD8+ T cells sorted from blood. The cell subset or site label, read with the paper, signifies: CD45RA+CCR7+. The receptors here all came from a man in his late teens or twenties in good health.

This chain links TRBV27 with TRBJ2-2, with 10 bases lining up with TRBD1. Germline CDR1 reads MNHEY; CDR2 reads SMNVEV (reference sequence). V gave up 2 bases and J gave up 2 bases; unmatched junction bases: 8. The CDR3 runs 18 residues. The CDR3 loop reads CASSLTDRGLSNTGELFF. The CDR3, as DNA: TGTGCCAGCAGTTTAACCGACAGGGGGCTCTCTAACACCGGGGAGCTGTTTTTT.

The V call is TRBV4-3, the J call TRBJ2-3; D is perhaps TRBD1 (5 bases). Germline V gene data show CDR1 as LGHNA and CDR2 as YSLEER. The CDR3 length is 15 residues. Trimming pared 1 base from V and 6 bases from J, leaving 14 bases between. The CDR3 spells CASSQGSGGADTQYF. Here the CDR3 DNA reads TGCGCCAGCAGCCAAGGGTCGGGTGGGGCGGATACGCAGTATTTT.

V is TRBV5-4 and J is TRBJ2-1, with 10 positions matching TRBD2. This CDR3 comprises 16 residues. The germline V gene has CDR1 SGHNT and CDR2 YYREEE (reference sequence). V shed 4 bases, J shed 9 bases, and the junction held 13 bases outside the gene matches. The chain's CDR3 is CASSPELAGFDIEQFF. CDR3 nucleotides: TGTGCCAGCAGCCCCGAACTAGCGGGATTCGACATTGAGCAGTTCTTC.

The gene calls are TRBV4-1 and TRBJ2-7, with 8 bases matching TRBD1. The CDR3 is made up of 13 amino acids. Germline lookup yields CDR1 MGHRA and CDR2 YSYEKL. V was clipped by 6 bases and J by 3 bases; unmatched bases: 4. This chain's CDR3 is CASSYRGDYEQYF. CDR3 nucleotide sequence: TGCGCCAGCAGTTACAGGGGGGACTACGAGCAGTACTTC.

Concerning this clone: The sample carries other DNA sequences with the same CDR3. This rearrangement joins TRBV6-5 to TRBJ2-1, with D possibly TRBD2 on 6 matching bases. From germline, CDR1 is MNHEY and CDR2 SVGAGI. This CDR3 has 15 residues. Trimming shortened V by 2 bases and J by 0 bases, and 8 bases separated the two germline ends. In nucleotides, the CDR3 is TGTGCCAGCAGTTACGCGGGGAGCTCCTACAATGAGCAGTTCTTC. It specifies CASSYAGSSYNEQFF.

This sequence joins TRBV28 and TRBJ2-7; D remains ambiguous. Germline CDR1 MDHEN, CDR2 SYDVKM. The CDR3 loop spans 15 amino acids. The V gene lost 5 bases and the J gene lost 0 bases, with 14 bases spanning the gap. CDR3 DNA: TGTGCCAGCAGTCGGAACGGAGAAAGCTCCTACGAGCAGTACTTC. Protein: CASSRNGESSYEQYF.

The V call is TRBV11-2, the J call TRBJ2-3; perhaps TRBD2 as D (7 bases). This CDR3 has 16 residues. V was cut by 0 bases and J by 5 bases, with 15 bases left in between. CDR1 is SGHAT, CDR2 FQNNGV, per germline. CDR3 amino acids: CASSLDVGGGVDTQYF. In DNA form, the CDR3 reads TGTGCCAGCAGCTTAGATGTAGGAGGGGGGGTAGATACGCAGTATTTT.

This sequence joins TRBV28 and TRBJ1-1, with 8 bases lining up with TRBD1. CDR3 length equals 13 residues. With V trimmed by 5 bases and J by 3 bases, 2 bases remained unmatched. CDR1 is MDHEN, CDR2 SYDVKM, per germline. The CDR3 loop is CASSHRGDTEAFF. The CDR3 DNA follows: TGTGCCAGCAGTCACAGGGGGGACACTGAAGCTTTCTTT.

The V gene is TRBV4-1, the J gene TRBJ2-7, with D unresolved. This CDR3 contains 14 residues. Trimming shortened V by 1 base and J by 4 bases, and 11 bases separated the two germline ends. The germline gives CDR1 MGHRA, CDR2 YSYEKL. DNA of the CDR3: TGCGCCAGCAGCCAAGTACCCGAGGAGTACGAGCAGTACTTC. This translates into CASSQVPEEYEQYF.

The chain couples TRBV10-2 to TRBJ2-2; D uncertain. CDR3 length equals 13 residues. Trimming shortened V by 7 bases and J by 3 bases, and 9 bases separated the two germline ends. In germline, CDR1 is WSHSY, CDR2 SAAADI. This chain's CDR3 is CASTPDYTGELFF. The CDR3 region has the DNA TGCGCCAGCACCCCGGATTACACCGGGGAGCTGTTTTTT.

The chain has TRBV4-1 and TRBJ2-7; D is undetermined. CDR1 is MGHRA and CDR2 is YSYEKL in the germline V gene. V was pared by 2 bases and J by 2 bases, with 16 bases between. The CDR3 covers 16 residues. DNA for the CDR3: TGCGCCAGCAGCCAACGCGAAACTTTCCGGCCCTACGAGCAGTACTTC. Its protein product is CASSQRETFRPYEQYF.

The count of this clone is one. The chain is built from TRBV2 and TRBJ2-1; 7 bases are a match to TRBD2. V shed 10 bases, J shed 4 bases, and the junction held 7 bases outside the gene matches. CDR1 and CDR2 from the germline V gene are SNHLY and FYNNEI. The CDR3 contains 13 residues. The CDR3 DNA reads as TGTGCCACCCTAGCGGACCGATACAATGAGCAGTTCTTC. Translated, it gives CATLADRYNEQFF.

The gene calls are TRBV19 and TRBJ2-5; D possibly uses TRBD1 or TRBD2 (6 bases each). The CDR3 is 16 residues long. Germline V gene sequence: CDR1 LNHDA, CDR2 SQIVND (reference sequence). V was clipped by 4 bases and J by 2 bases, with 17 bases between them. This CDR3 reads CASSTLGGTRQETQYF. In DNA, the CDR3 is TGTGCCAGTAGTACATTGGGCGGGACACGACAAGAGACCCAGTACTTC.

V gene TRBV5-1 combines with J gene TRBJ2-7, with 9 nucleotides matching TRBD2. CDR3 length: 16 amino acids. Germline lookup yields CDR1 SGHRS and CDR2 YFSETQ. Trimming removed 3 bases from V and 2 bases from J; junction bases left unmatched: 9. In DNA, the CDR3 is TGCGCCAGCAGCTCAGGTAGACTAGCGGAAACCTACGAGCAGTACTTC. Amino acids: CASSSGRLAETYEQYF.

A word on this clone: This sample also contains other DNA sequences that code for the same CDR3. V usage is TRBV9 and J usage is TRBJ2-7; D is unclear. Germline lookup yields CDR1 SGDLS and CDR2 YYNGEE. V lost 2 bases and J lost 0, with 9 bases in between. The CDR3 loop spans 14 amino acids. As DNA, the CDR3 is TGTGCCAGCAGCGTGGAAGGGTCCTCCTACGAGCAGTACTTC. This sequence encodes CASSVEGSSYEQYF.

This chain links TRBV4-3 with TRBJ1-4; D gene unclear. Germline-derived CDR1 and CDR2 are LGHNA and YSLEER. The CDR3 spans 17 residues. Trimming cost V 0 bases and J 2 bases, with 13 bases left between them. The CDR3 nucleotides are TGCGCCAGCAGCCAAGACGTTTTGGGGTGGACTAATGAAAAACTGTTTTTT. This sequence encodes CASSQDVLGWTNEKLFF.

CDR3 in DNA: TGCACCAGCAGCCTGATCCTCTTGCACAGGGGCGGTTCACCCCTCCACTTT. Translation gives CTSSLILLHRGGSPLHF. The chain uses TRBV1 and TRBJ1-6; TRBD1 reflects the table's D call only, with no check against the DNA. TRBV1 is assigned pseudogene status. The CDR3 consists of 17 residues.

The chain combines TRBV27 with TRBJ2-7; D possibly uses TRBD1 or TRBD2 (5 bases each). Germline CDR1 is MNHEY and CDR2 is SMNVEV (reference sequence). This CDR3 contains 16 residues. V lost 3 bases and J 4 bases, leaving 19 bases between the germline ends. The CDR3 DNA reads as TGTGCCAGCAGTTTCCTAGGGACGGAAGGTATTTACGAGCAGTACTTC. It is translated as CASSFLGTEGIYEQYF.

Note on this clone: The sample holds other DNA sequences that translate to the same CDR3. This sequence joins TRBV4-3 and TRBJ2-7; 7 nucleotides align to TRBD2. V trimming: 1 base; J trimming: 3 bases; junction bases outside the gene matches: 3. Per the germline V gene, CDR1 is LGHNA and CDR2 is YSLEER. The CDR3 runs 14 residues. DNA for the CDR3: TGCGCCAGCAGCCAAGGACTAGCTAGCTACGAGCAGTACTTC. It codes for CASSQGLASYEQYF.

The chain has TRBV2 and TRBJ1-5; 10 bases fit TRBD1. The CDR3 is 15 residues long. Germline assignment: CDR1 SNHLY and CDR2 FYNNEI. Trimming took 4 bases from V and 5 from J; bases not matched to a gene: 5. The CDR3 nucleotides read TGTGCCAGCAGTGCGACAGGGGGCGCCTATCAGCCCCAGCATTTT. Its translation: CASSATGGAYQPQHF.

The chain combines TRBV29-1 with TRBJ2-7; TRBD1 matches at 9 bases. V lost 6 bases to trimming and J lost 6 bases; unmatched junction nucleotides: 12. The CDR3 runs 14 residues. The germline V gene has CDR1 SQVTM and CDR2 ANQGSEA. The CDR3 is CSVMPGQGVSEQYF. For the CDR3, the DNA is TGCAGCGTGATGCCGGGACAGGGAGTTAGCGAGCAGTACTTC.

The rearrangement uses TRBV27 and TRBJ2-1; the D gene could be TRBD1 or TRBD2 (5 bases each). Germline lookup yields CDR1 MNHEY and CDR2 SMNVEV (reference sequence). The CDR3 extends over 16 amino acids. V was pared by 0 bases and J by 8 bases, with 17 bases between. CDR3 sequence: CASSLSERTRADEQFF. The CDR3 DNA reads TGTGCCAGCAGTTTATCAGAGCGGACCAGGGCAGATGAGCAGTTCTTC.

This clone has a single count. This chain connects TRBV27 to TRBJ2-5, with D perhaps matching TRBD2 (6 bases). Trimming removed 1 base from V and 4 bases from J, with 16 bases in between. Per the germline V gene, CDR1 is MNHEY and CDR2 is SMNVEV (reference sequence). This CDR3 comprises 16 residues. The CDR3 sequence is CASSLLAVGGGETQYF. The CDR3 DNA reads as TGTGCCAGCAGTTTATTAGCAGTCGGGGGAGGAGAGACCCAGTACTTC.

The chain joins TRBV5-8 to TRBJ2-1, with 8 bases fitting TRBD1. Germline-derived CDR1 and CDR2 are SGHTS and YDEGEE. V lost 4 bases to trimming and J lost 3 bases; unmatched junction nucleotides: 9. CDR3 size: 16 residues. The CDR3 reads CASSPEGTGNYNEQFF. DNA for the CDR3: TGTGCCAGCAGCCCCGAAGGGACAGGTAACTACAATGAGCAGTTCTTC.

This clone appeared a single time. J is TRBJ1-1 and V is TRBV4-3; unclear D gene. This CDR3 spans 13 amino acids. The germline gives CDR1 LGHNA, CDR2 YSLEER. Trimming took off 1 base at V and 7 bases at J, with 10 bases between the two ends. The CDR3 here is CASSQVRGGEAFF. CDR3 bases: TGCGCCAGCAGCCAAGTACGAGGCGGTGAAGCTTTCTTT.